These 3 T cell receptor beta chains share one sample of origin, sequenced in a study of STAT5B mutations in CD4+ large granular lymphocyte leukemia. The table came from immunoSEQ multiplex PCR; TCRdb's copy has only in-frame clones and leaves some out. This sample carries around 31,000 clones, just under 75% of them seen once, and the ten largest clones take 0.85% to 1.2%. Sample: CD4+ T cells from blood buffy coats. The receptors come from a human donor in good health.

J is TRBJ2-1 and V is TRBV9; TRBD2 agrees at 7 bases. The CDR3 is made up of 15 amino acids. The V segment lost 3 bases and the J segment 0 bases; nucleotides outside the gene matches: 3. The V gene's germline CDR1 is SGDLS and CDR2 YYNGEE. Here the CDR3 DNA reads TGTGCCAGCAGCGCTAGCGGACACTCCTACAATGAGCAGTTCTTC. Translated, it gives CASSASGHSYNEQFF.

The rearrangement links TRBV7-2 to TRBJ2-3; D is possibly TRBD2 (5 bases). The V end lost 6 bases, the J end lost 0 bases, and 13 bases lay between the germline ends. CDR1 and CDR2 from the germline V gene are SGHTA and FQGNSA. This CDR3 comprises 15 residues. As DNA, the CDR3 is TGTGCCAGCAGATTGACTATCTCTAGCACAGATACGCAGTATTTT. This sequence encodes CASRLTISSTDTQYF.

V gene TRBV12-2 combines with J gene TRBJ2-7. TRBV12-2 is a known pseudogene. The CDR3 totals 18 residues. The CDR3 protein is CASRLPWRKTIYGYEQYV. In DNA, the CDR3 is TGTGCAAGTCGCTTACCCTGGCGTAAGACCATCTATGGCTACGAGCAGTACGTC.